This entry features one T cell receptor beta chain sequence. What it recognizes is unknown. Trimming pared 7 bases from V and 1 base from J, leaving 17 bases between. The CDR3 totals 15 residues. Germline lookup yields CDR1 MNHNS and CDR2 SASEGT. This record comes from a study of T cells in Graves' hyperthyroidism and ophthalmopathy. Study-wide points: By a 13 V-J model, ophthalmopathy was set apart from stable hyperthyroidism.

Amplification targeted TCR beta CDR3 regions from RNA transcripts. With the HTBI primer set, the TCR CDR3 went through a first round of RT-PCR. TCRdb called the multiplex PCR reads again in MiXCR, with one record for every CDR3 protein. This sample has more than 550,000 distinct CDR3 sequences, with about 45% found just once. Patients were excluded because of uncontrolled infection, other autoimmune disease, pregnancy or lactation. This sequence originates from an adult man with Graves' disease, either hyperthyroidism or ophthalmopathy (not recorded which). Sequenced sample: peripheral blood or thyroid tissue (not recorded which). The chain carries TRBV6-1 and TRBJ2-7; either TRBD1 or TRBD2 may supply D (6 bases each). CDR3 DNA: TGTGCCAGCACCTTGATGGGGGGCGAGTCCTACGAGCAGTACTTC. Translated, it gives CASTLMGGESYEQYF.